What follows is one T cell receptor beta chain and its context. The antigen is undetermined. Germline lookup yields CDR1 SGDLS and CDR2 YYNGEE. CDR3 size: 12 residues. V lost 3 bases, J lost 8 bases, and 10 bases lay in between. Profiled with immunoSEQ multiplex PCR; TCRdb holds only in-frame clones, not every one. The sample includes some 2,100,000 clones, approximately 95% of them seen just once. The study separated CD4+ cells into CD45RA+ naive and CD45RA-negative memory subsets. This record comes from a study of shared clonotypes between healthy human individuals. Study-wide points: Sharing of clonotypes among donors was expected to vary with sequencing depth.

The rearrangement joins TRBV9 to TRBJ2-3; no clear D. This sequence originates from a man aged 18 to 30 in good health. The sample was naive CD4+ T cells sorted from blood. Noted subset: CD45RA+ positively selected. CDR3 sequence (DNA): TGTGCCAGCAGCGGACCCCTGGGTACGCAGTATTTT. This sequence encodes CASSGPLGTQYF.